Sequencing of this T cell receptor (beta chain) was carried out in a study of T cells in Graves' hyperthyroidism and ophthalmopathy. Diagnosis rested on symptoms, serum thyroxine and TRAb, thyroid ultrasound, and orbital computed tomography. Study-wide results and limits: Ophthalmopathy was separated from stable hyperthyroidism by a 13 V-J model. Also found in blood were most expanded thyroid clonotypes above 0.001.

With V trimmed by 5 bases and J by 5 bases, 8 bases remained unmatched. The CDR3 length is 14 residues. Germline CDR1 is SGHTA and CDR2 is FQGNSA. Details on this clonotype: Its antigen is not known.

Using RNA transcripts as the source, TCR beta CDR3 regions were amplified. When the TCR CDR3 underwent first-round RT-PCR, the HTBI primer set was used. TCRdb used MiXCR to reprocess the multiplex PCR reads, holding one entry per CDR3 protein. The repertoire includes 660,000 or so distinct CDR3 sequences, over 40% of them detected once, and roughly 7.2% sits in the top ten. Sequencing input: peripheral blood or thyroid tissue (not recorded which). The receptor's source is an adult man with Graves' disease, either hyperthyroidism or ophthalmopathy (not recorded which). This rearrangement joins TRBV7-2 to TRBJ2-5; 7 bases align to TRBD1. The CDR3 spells CASSQSRGMETQYF. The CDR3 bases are TGTGCCAGCAGCCAAAGCAGGGGGATGGAGACCCAGTACTTC.